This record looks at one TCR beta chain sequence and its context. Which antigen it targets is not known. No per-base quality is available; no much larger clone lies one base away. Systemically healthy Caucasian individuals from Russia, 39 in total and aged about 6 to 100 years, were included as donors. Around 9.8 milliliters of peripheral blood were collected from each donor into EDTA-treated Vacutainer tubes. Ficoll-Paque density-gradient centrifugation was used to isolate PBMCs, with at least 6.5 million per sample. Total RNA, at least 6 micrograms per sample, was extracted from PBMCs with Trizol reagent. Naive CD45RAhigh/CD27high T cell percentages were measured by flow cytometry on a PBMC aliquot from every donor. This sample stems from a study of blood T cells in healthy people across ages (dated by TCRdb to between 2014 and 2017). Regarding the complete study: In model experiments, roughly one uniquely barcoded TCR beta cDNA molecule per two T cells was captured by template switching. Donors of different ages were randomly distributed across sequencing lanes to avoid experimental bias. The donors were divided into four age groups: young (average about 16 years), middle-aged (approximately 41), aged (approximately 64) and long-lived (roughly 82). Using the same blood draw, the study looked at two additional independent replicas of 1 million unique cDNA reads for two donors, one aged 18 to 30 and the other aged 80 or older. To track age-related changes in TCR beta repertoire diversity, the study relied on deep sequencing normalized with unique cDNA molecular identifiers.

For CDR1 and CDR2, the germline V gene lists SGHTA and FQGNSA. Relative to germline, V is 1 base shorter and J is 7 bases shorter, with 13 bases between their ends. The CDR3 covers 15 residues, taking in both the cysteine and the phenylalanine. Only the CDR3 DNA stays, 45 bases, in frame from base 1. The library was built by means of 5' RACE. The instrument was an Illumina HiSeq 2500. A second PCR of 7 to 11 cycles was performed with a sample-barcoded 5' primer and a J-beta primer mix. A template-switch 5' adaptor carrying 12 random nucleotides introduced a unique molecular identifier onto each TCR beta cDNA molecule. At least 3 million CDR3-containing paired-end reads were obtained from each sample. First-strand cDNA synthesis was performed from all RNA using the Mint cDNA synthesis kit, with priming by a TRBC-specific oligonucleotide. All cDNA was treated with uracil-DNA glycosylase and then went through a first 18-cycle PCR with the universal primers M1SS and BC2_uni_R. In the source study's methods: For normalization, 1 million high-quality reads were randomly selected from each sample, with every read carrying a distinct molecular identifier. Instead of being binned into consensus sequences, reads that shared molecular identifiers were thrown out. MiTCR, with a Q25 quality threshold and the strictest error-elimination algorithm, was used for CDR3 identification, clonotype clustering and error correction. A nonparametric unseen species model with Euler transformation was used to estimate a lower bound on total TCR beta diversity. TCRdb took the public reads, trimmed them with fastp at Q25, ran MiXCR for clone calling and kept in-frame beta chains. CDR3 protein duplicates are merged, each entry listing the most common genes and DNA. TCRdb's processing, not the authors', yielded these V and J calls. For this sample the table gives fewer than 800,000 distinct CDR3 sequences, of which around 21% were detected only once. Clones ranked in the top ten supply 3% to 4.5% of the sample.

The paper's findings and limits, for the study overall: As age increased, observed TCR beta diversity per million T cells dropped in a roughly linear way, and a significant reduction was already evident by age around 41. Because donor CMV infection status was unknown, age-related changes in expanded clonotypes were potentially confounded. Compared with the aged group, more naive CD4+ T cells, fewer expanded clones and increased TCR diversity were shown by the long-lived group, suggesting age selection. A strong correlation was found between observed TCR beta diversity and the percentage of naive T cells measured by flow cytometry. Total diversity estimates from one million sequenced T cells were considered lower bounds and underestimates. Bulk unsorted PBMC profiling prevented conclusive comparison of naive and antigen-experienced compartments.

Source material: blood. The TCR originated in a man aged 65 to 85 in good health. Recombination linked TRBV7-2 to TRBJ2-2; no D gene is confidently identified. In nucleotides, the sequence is TGTGCCAGCAGCTTAGGTCCCGCCGAAGGCGGGGAGCTGTTTTTT. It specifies CASSLGPAEGGELFF.